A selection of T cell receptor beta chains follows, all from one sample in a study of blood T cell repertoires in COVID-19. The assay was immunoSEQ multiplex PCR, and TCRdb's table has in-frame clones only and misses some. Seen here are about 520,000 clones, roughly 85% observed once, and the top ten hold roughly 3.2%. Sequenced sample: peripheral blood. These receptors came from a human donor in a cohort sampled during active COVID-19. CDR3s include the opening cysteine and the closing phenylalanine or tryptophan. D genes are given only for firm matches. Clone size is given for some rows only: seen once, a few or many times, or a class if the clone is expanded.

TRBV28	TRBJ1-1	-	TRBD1	TGTGCCAGCAGTTTAACGGGACAGGGGACTGAAGCTTTCTTT	CASSLTGQGTEAFF
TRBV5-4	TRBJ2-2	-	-	TGTGCCAGCAGCTTGGAGGGGTTGTCTGGGGAGCTGTTTTTT	CASSLEGLSGELFF
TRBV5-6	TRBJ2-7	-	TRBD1	TGTGCCAGCAGACAGGGGGCCTCCTACGAGCAGTACTTC	CASRQGASYEQYF
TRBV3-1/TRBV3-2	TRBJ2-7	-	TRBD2	TGTGCCAGCAGCCAGGCCCCTAGCGGGAGGGCCGGCGAGCAGTACTTC	CASSQAPSGRAGEQYF
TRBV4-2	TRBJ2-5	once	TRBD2	TGTGCCAGCAGCCAAGCTGGACTAGCGGAAGAGACCCAGTACTTC	CASSQAGLAEETQYF
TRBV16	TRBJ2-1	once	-	TGTGCCAGCAGCCCCCGGCAGGGGACCTACAATGAGCAGTTCTTC	CASSPRQGTYNEQFF
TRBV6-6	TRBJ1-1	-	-	TGTGCCAGCAGTTGGACAGAGAACACTGAAGCTTTCTTT	CASSWTENTEAFF
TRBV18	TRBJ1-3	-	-	TGTGCCAGCTCCGGCGGGATCGATCTCTCTGGAAACACCATATATTTT	CASSGGIDLSGNTIYF
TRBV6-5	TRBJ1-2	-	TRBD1	TGTGCCAGCAGGCTCGGGACAGGGGGAGGCTACACCTTC	CASRLGTGGGYTF
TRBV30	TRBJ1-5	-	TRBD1	TGTGCCTGGAGCCCCTCCGGGACAGGGGGCGCCGGGGGCACCCAGCCCCAGCATTTT	CAWSPSGTGGAGGTQPQHF
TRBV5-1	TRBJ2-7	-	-	TGCGCCAGCAGCTTAGACAGGTACGAGCAGTACTTC	CASSLDRYEQYF
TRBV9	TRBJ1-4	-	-	TGTGCCAGCAGCGTCCTAACAGGGTCCGATGAAAAACTGTTTTTT	CASSVLTGSDEKLFF
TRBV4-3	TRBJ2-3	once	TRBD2	TGCGCCAGCAGCCCCGTTGGTAGCGGGAGAACAGATACGCAGTATTTT	CASSPVGSGRTDTQYF
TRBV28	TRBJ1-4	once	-	TGTGCCAGCAACCGACAGGCTCCTAATGAAAAACTGTTTTTT	CASNRQAPNEKLFF
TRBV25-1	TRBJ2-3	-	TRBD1	TGTGCCAGCAGGGACAGGGTCACAGATACGCAGTATTTT	CASRDRVTDTQYF
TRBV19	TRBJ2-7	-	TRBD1	TGTGCCAGTAGTAGCCGGGACAGCGCCTACGAGCAGTACTTC	CASSSRDSAYEQYF
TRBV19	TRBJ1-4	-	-	TGTGCCAGTAGATCCCCCTTTCAGGGGCGGACTGAAAAACTGTTTTTT	CASRSPFQGRTEKLFF
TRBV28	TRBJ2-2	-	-	TGTGCCAGCAGTCAGAACACCGGGGAGCTGTTTTTT	CASSQNTGELFF
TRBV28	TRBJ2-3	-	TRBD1	TGTGCCAGCGGAACCGGGACAGGGGGAAAAGATACGCAGTATTTT	CASGTGTGGKDTQYF
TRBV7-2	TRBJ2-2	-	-	TGTGCCAGCAGCTTAATGGCCACCGGGGAGCTGTTTTTT	CASSLMATGELFF
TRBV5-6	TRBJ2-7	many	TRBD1	TGTGCCAGCAGCCTCCCCGGGACAGCCTACGAGCAGTACTTC	CASSLPGTAYEQYF
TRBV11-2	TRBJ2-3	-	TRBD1	TGTGCCAGCAGCTTAAAAGGGGGCCGGGAAGATACGCAGTATTTT	CASSLKGGREDTQYF
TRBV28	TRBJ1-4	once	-	TGTGCCAGCAGTCCACGGTCCGAATCCAAACTGTTTTTT	CASSPRSESKLFF
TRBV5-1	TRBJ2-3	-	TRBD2	TGCGCCAGCAGCCCCGTAGCGGGAGCGGGCACAGATACGCAGTATTTT	CASSPVAGAGTDTQYF
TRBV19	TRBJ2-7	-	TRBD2	TGTGCCAGTAGTATAGGAGGCGGGGGTTTCTGGGACGAGCAGTACTTC	CASSIGGGGFWDEQYF
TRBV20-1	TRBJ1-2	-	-	TGCAGTGCTAGTAAACCCGCGACTAACTATGGCTACACCTTC	CSASKPATNYGYTF
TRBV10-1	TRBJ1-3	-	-	TGCGCCAGCAGTGGGCCAGGGACTAGTGGAAACACCATATATTTT	CASSGPGTSGNTIYF
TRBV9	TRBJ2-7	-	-	TGTGCCAGCAGCTATACTTTAGGCGGGGAGCAGTACTTC	CASSYTLGGEQYF
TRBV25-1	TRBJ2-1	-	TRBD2	TGTGCCAGCAGTGAGACTAGCGGGAGACCTTACAATGAGCAGTTCTTC	CASSETSGRPYNEQFF
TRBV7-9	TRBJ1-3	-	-	TGTGCCAGCAGCACCCCGGCCCTTACCACAGGGTCCTCTGGAAACACCATATATTTT	CASSTPALTTGSSGNTIYF
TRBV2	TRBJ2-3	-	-	TGTGCCAGCAGTGTTTCCCTGACTACCTGGGGCACAGATACGCAGTATTTT	CASSVSLTTWGTDTQYF
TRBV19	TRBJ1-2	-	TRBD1	TGTGCCAGTAGTATTTGGCGGCAGGGGGCAAACGGTGGCTACACCTTC	CASSIWRQGANGGYTF